Only a few counts were recorded for the clone carrying this T cell receptor (beta chain). This sample was taken from a study of shared clonotypes between healthy human individuals. The CDR3 loop spans 14 amino acids. Per germline, CDR1 MNHNS and CDR2 SASEGT. V dropped 0 bases and J dropped 4 bases, with 9 bases sitting between them. Produced via immunoSEQ multiplex PCR; TCRdb's table is partial and in-frame only. The data contain approximately 440,000 clones, 60% to 80% of them singletons. The receptor was isolated from a woman aged 35 to 49 in good health. Some clones in this sample may be carry-over from other donors' samples. Material for sequencing was PBMCs. The J gene is TRBJ2-5, the V gene TRBV6-1; TRBD2 might be the D (6 bases). CDR3 sequence (DNA): TGTGCCAGCAGTGAAGCGGGTAGCGGAGAGACCCAGTACTTC. It encodes CASSEAGSGETQYF.